The entry that follows covers one T cell receptor (beta chain) sequence. These data come from a study of cytomegalovirus exposure and HLA in healthy donors. Study at large: A later analysis reported the same platform for the 100 to 150 validation repertoires and the 500 to 700 first-cohort repertoires.

Profiling relied on immunoSEQ multiplex PCR, and the TCRdb table lists in-frame clones only, not all of them. The sample has 90,000 to 110,000 clones; 85% to 90% are singletons. The CDR3 is 15 residues long. The sequencing input was PBMCs. The rearrangement joins TRBV21-1 to TRBJ2-3; the DNA was not compared with TRBD1, the D call given in the table. TRBV21-1 is tagged as a pseudogene. This TCR came from a woman between 18 and 30 years old in good health and CMV-seropositive. CDR3 sequence reads: CASSKGLKSTDTQYF. The CDR3 nucleotides read TGTGCCAGCAGCAAGGGCCTCAAGAGCACAGATACGCAGTATTTT.